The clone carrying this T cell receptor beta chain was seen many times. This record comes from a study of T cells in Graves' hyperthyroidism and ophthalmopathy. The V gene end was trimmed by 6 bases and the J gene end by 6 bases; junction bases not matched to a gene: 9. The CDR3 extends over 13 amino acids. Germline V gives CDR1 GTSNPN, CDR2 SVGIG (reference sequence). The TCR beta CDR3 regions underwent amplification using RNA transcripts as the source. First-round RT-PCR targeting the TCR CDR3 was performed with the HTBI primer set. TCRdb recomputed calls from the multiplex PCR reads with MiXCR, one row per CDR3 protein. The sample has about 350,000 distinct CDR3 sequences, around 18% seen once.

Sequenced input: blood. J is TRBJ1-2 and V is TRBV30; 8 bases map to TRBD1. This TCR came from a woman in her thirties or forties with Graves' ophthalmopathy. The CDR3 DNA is TGTGCCTGTCACAGGGGGAAGGTTGATGGCTACACCTTC. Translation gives CACHRGKVDGYTF.